These 17 T cell receptor beta chains came from one sample sequenced in a study of graft-versus-host responses after intestinal transplantation. TCRdb keeps only in-frame clones here, not all; method: immunoSEQ multiplex PCR. There are 80,000 to 85,000 clones in the sample; 91% occur only once, and over 0.095% lies in the top ten. For these TCRs, the target antigens are not known. Sequenced material: unstimulated CD4+ T cells sorted from spleen or lymph node cells, taken before intestinal transplant. These receptors were taken from a human donor who received an intestinal transplant.

The chain couples TRBV6-6 to TRBJ1-5; TRBD1 agrees at 9 bases. The CDR3 loop spans 16 amino acids. V was clipped by 2 bases and J by 0 bases; unmatched bases: 2. Germline V gene data show CDR1 as MNHNY and CDR2 as SVGAGI (reference sequence). CDR3 bases: TGTGCCAGCAGTTACGGACAGGGGTATAGCAATCAGCCCCAGCATTTT. Translation: CASSYGQGYSNQPQHF.

This chain's CDR3 is CASSYSGAGANVLTF. Here the CDR3 DNA reads TGTGCCAGCAGTTACTCAGGGGCTGGGGCCAACGTCCTGACTTTC. V and J are TRBV6-5 and TRBJ2-6; possible D gene TRBD1, 5 bases. From germline, CDR1 is MNHEY and CDR2 SVGAGI. V lost 0 bases, J lost 2 bases, and 5 bases lay in between. This CDR3 is built from 15 residues.

This clone was seen more than once but under ten times. The J gene is TRBJ1-5, the V gene TRBV12-5; the D gene is possibly TRBD1 (6 bases). Per the germline V gene, CDR1 is LGHNT and CDR2 is FRNRAP. The CDR3 totals 14 residues. Between the trimmed V and J ends, which lost 7 bases and 0 bases, there was a span of 10 bases. The CDR3 here is CASAGGDSNQPQHF. CDR3 coding DNA: TGTGCTAGTGCGGGGGGCGATAGCAATCAGCCCCAGCATTTT.

The J gene is TRBJ1-2, the V gene TRBV6-1, with 7 nucleotides matching TRBD1. J gave up 6 bases and V 10 bases, and 5 bases lay outside the gene matches. Germline CDR1 MNHNS, CDR2 SASEGT. The CDR3 runs 11 residues. CDR3 sequence: CAIRQGNGYTF. The CDR3 DNA reads as TGTGCCATTCGACAGGGAAATGGCTACACCTTC.

The rearrangement links TRBV6-6 to TRBJ1-2; perhaps TRBD1 as D (5 bases). Trimming removed 5 bases from V and 4 bases from J, with 14 bases in between. The CDR3 is 14 amino acids. Germline V CDR1 and CDR2: MNHNY, SVGAGI (reference sequence). The CDR3 protein is CASSPRAGPYGYTF. The CDR3 nucleotides read TGTGCCAGCAGTCCGCGAGCAGGGCCCTATGGCTACACCTTC.

This clone was counted once. The V gene is TRBV7-2, the J gene TRBJ2-1, with 8 bases that match TRBD1. V dropped 5 bases and J dropped 6; count of bases not matched to a gene: 9. This CDR3 comprises 15 residues. Germline V gene data show CDR1 as SGHTA and CDR2 as FQGNSA. The CDR3 nucleotides are TGTGCCAGCAGCCGAAAGACAGGGGAAGCCAATGAGCAGTTCTTC. Its translation: CASSRKTGEANEQFF. Combining the CDR3 with reference TRBV7-2 and TRBJ2-1 gives the whole variable domain GAGVSQSPSNKVTEKGKDVELRCDPISGHTALYWYRQSLGQGLEFLIYFQGNSAPDKSGLPSDRFSAERTGGSVSTLTIQRTQQEDSAVYLCASSRKTGEANEQFFGPGTRLTVL.

The chain joins TRBV29-1 to TRBJ1-2; 9 nucleotides agree with TRBD1. From germline, CDR1 is SQVTM and CDR2 ANQGSEA. This CDR3 region has 12 residues. The V gene end was trimmed by 5 bases and the J gene end by 8 bases; junction bases not matched to a gene: 6. CDR3 protein: CSVYRGRDGYTF. In DNA form, the CDR3 reads TGCAGCGTTTACAGGGGGCGGGACGGCTACACCTTC.

This clone was seen a single time. The chain joins TRBV7-2 to TRBJ2-7, with 7 nucleotides matching TRBD1. Germline trimming cut 3 bases from V and 6 bases from J; bases unmatched to any gene: 8. The CDR3 has 14 residues. Germline lookup yields CDR1 SGHTA and CDR2 FQGNSA. CDR3 bases: TGTGCCAGCAGCTTTCGAGACAGGGTTACCGAGCAGTACTTC. Translation: CASSFRDRVTEQYF. The full variable domain, completed using reference TRBV7-2 and TRBJ2-7, is GAGVSQSPSNKVTEKGKDVELRCDPISGHTALYWYRQSLGQGLEFLIYFQGNSAPDKSGLPSDRFSAERTGGSVSTLTIQRTQQEDSAVYLCASSFRDRVTEQYFGPGTRLTVT.

The chain has TRBV29-1 and TRBJ2-1; D might be TRBD1 (5 bases). This CDR3 spans 14 amino acids. V lost 6 bases and J 1 base, leaving 13 bases between the germline ends. Germline V lookup: CDR1 SQVTM, CDR2 ANQGSEA. CDR3 DNA: TGCAGCGTCCAGGCAGGGCCGTCCTACAATGAGCAGTTCTTC. This sequence encodes CSVQAGPSYNEQFF.

The genes are TRBV30 and TRBJ1-2; no clear D gene. Trimming cost V 2 bases and J 7 bases, with 11 bases left between them. Germline V gene data show CDR1 as GTSNPN and CDR2 as SVGIG (reference sequence). The CDR3 sequence is 12 residues long. The CDR3 region has the DNA TGTGCCTGGAGTACGGGAGGGAGTGGCTACACCTTC. Protein sequence: CAWSTGGSGYTF.

The rearrangement joins TRBV7-2 to TRBJ2-2; 9 bases agree with TRBD1. The V segment lost 6 bases and the J segment 5 bases; nucleotides outside the gene matches: 13. This CDR3 comprises 17 residues. Germline V gene lookup returns CDR1 SGHTA and CDR2 FQGNSA. The CDR3 here is CASRRSGTGIYTGELFF. The CDR3 DNA reads as TGTGCCAGCAGACGATCCGGGACAGGGATCTATACCGGGGAGCTGTTTTTT.

The chain couples TRBV5-1 to TRBJ2-7; 8 nucleotides match TRBD1. The CDR3 has 14 amino acids. The ends lost 6 bases at V and 4 bases at J; junction bases unmatched: 9. Looked up from germline, CDR1 is SGHRS and CDR2 is YFSETQ. As DNA, the CDR3 is TGCGCCAGCACCGCCGGGACAGGAGTTTACGAGCAGTACTTC. Translated, it gives CASTAGTGVYEQYF.

This chain joins TRBV10-3 and TRBJ2-1, with D tentatively TRBD2 (6 bases). Germline CDR1 is ENHRY and CDR2 is SYGVKD. The CDR3 length is 16 residues. The ends were cut back, 7 bases at V and 8 bases at J, with 24 bases in the middle. The CDR3 reads CAITARPLTGGDEQFF. In DNA form, the CDR3 reads TGTGCCATCACTGCCCGACCCTTGACCGGCGGGGATGAGCAGTTCTTC.

The chain is built from TRBV5-1 and TRBJ2-1, with 13 bases aligning to TRBD2. J gave up 5 bases and V 2 bases, and 1 base lay outside the gene matches. Germline loops: CDR1 SGHRS, CDR2 YFSETQ. The CDR3 extends over 15 amino acids. In nucleotides, the CDR3 is TGCGCCAGCAGCTTACTAGCGGGGGGGCACAATGAGCAGTTCTTC. Translation gives CASSLLAGGHNEQFF.

The chain combines TRBV30 with TRBJ2-7; 8 bases are shared with TRBD2. This CDR3 is 15 amino acids long. V lost 5 bases, J lost 1 base, and 10 bases stayed unmatched. CDR1 is GTSNPN and CDR2 is SVGIG in the germline V gene (reference sequence). The CDR3 loop is CAWRLGGGPSYEQYF. The CDR3 DNA reads as TGTGCCTGGCGCCTCGGGGGGGGGCCATCCTACGAGCAGTACTTC.

This clone was recorded only once. The V and J genes are TRBV4-1 and TRBJ2-7; 8 nucleotides match TRBD1. CDR3 size: 15 residues. Unmatched junction bases numbered 8, after V lost 3 bases and J lost 4 bases. The V gene's germline CDR1 is MGHRA and CDR2 YSYEKL. Here the CDR3 DNA reads TGCGCCAGCAGCCAGGTCAGGACAGGGAGTTACGAGCAGTACTTC. It translates to CASSQVRTGSYEQYF.

This rearrangement joins TRBV5-1 to TRBJ1-2; 9 bases align to TRBD1. In germline, CDR1 is SGHRS, CDR2 YFSETQ. With 2 bases clipped from V and 2 bases from J, the junction kept 7 bases outside the gene matches. This CDR3 contains 16 residues. CDR3 nucleotides: TGCGCCAGCAGCTTACAGGGGGCCGCCTTGAACTATGGCTACACCTTC. Its translation: CASSLQGAALNYGYTF.